Following are 4 T cell receptor beta chains from one sample sequenced in a study of shared clonotypes between healthy human individuals. The assay was immunoSEQ multiplex PCR, and TCRdb's table has in-frame clones only and misses some. The data show around 700,000 clones, with 74% seen just once and more than 1.5% held by the top ten. Sequencing was carried out using memory CD4+ T cells sorted from blood. Noted subset: CD45RA-negative fraction. Receptors were obtained from a woman in her thirties in good health.

V is TRBV28 and J is TRBJ1-5; a weak D match, TRBD1 (6 bases). This CDR3 is built from 15 residues. Germline V lookup: CDR1 MDHEN, CDR2 SYDVKM. The V and J ends lost 6 bases and 3 bases respectively, with 15 bases between them. In DNA, the CDR3 is TGTGCCAGCAGGAATGAGGGGGTTAACAATCAGCCCCAGCATTTT. Translating it yields CASRNEGVNNQPQHF.

The chain's CDR3 is CASSRASGGYQPQHF. The CDR3 DNA reads TGTGCCAGCAGCCGGGCCTCGGGGGGTTATCAGCCCCAGCATTTT. V usage is TRBV27 and J usage is TRBJ1-5; a weak D match, TRBD1 (5 bases). The CDR3 loop spans 15 amino acids. The V and J ends lost 6 bases and 5 bases respectively, with 17 bases between them. Germline V gives CDR1 MNHEY, CDR2 SMNVEV (reference sequence).

The chain carries TRBV5-1 and TRBJ2-2; D is undetermined. The CDR3 has 16 amino acids. The germline V gene encodes CDR1 SGHRS and CDR2 YFSETQ. V was clipped by 0 bases and J by 1 base, with 10 bases between them. As DNA, the CDR3 is TGCGCCAGCAGCTTGGAAGGACCGGGGAACACCGGGGAGCTGTTTTTT. Its translation is CASSLEGPGNTGELFF.

The CDR3 loop reads CASSPWTGGHNEKLFF. The DNA for the CDR3 is TGTGCCAGCAGTCCCTGGACAGGGGGCCATAATGAAAAACTGTTTTTT. The chain has TRBV28 and TRBJ1-4; 11 bases are a match to TRBD1. The V and J ends lost 5 bases and 4 bases, in that order; junction bases with no gene match: 6. Germline CDR1 reads MDHEN; CDR2 reads SYDVKM. CDR3 length equals 16 residues. The full variable domain, its missing parts supplied by reference TRBV28 and TRBJ1-4, is DVKVTQSSRYLVKRTGEKVFLECVQDMDHENMFWYRQDPGLGLRLIYFSYDVKMKEKGDIPEGYSVSREKKERFSLILESASTNQTSMYLCASSPWTGGHNEKLFFGSGTQLSVL.